The clone carrying this T cell receptor (beta chain) was counted once. The data derive from a study of blood T cell repertoires in COVID-19. This CDR3 comprises 17 residues. Per germline, CDR1 MGHRA and CDR2 YSYEKL. Germline trimming cut 0 bases from V and 4 bases from J; bases unmatched to any gene: 10. Per the original methods: Cell counts per sample came from amplifying reference gene primers. Some clones are missing from TCRdb's copy, which holds only in-frame ones; the method was immunoSEQ multiplex PCR. Clone size and V and J calls were adopted from that table, with D and trimming inferred from the DNA. The sample records 100,000 to 150,000 clones, about 91% being singletons.

The sample taken for sequencing was peripheral blood. This TCR came from a middle-aged man with acute or convalescent COVID-19. The genes are TRBV4-1 and TRBJ2-5; 8 nucleotides agree with TRBD2. The CDR3 loop is CASSQDNSFGGGETQYF. CDR3 DNA: TGCGCCAGCAGCCAAGATAATAGCTTCGGGGGGGGAGAGACCCAGTACTTC.